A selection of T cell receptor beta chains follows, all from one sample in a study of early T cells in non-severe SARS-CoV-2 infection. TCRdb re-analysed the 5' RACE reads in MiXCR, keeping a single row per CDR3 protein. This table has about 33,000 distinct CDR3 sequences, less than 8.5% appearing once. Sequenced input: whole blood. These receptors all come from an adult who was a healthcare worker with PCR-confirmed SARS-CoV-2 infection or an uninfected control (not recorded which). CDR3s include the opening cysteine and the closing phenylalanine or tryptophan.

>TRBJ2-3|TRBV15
CATSRDVPSGISDTQYF
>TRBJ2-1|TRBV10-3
CAISEAGDSYNEQFF
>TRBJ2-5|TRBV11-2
CASSLATPTSYQETQYF
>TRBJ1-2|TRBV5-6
CASSRGTAHYGYTF
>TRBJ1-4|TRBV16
CASSQWAGEEKLFF
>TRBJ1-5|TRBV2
CASSEVGRDNQPQHF
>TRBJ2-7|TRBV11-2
CASSAGQGGGEQYF
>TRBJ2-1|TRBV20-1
CSARDNDPSLGRYNEQFF
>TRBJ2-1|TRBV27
CASNRPGIDEQFF
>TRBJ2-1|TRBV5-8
CASSSGLLSDSYNEQFF
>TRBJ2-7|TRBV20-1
CSAGLRAYPEQYF
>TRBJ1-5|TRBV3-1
CASSPVTGARQPQHF
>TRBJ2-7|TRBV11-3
CASSFGWEREQYF
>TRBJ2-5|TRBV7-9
CASSLGNPRETQYF
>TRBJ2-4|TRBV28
CASSLFRAKNIQYF
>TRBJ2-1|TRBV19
CASSIVKGGSYNEQFF
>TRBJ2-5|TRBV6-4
CARGFYLPQETQYF
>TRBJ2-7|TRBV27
CASSSTRQGEQYF
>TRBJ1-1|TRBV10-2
CASRGRSDEAFF
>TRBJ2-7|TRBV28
CASSSTLNSEQYF
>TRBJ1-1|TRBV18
CASSPVVGGVNTEAFF
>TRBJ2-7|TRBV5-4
CASSFKGQGPYEQYF
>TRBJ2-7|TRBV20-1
CSASGGAGVHEQYF
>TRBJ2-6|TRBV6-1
CASRGTRNVLTF
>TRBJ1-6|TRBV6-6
CASSYSLRQGHSPLHF
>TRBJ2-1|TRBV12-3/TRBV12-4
CASSLWDFSYNEQFF
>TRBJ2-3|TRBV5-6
CASSSGTSVRTDTQYF
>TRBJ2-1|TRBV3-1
CASSLWTSGHNEQFF
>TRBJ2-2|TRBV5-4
CASSLGPGDPGELFF
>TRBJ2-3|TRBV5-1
CASSFGLAASTDTQYF
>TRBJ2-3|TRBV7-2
CASSLAGSIDTQYF
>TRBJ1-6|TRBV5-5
CASSNGPDSPLHF
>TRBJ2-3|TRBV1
CTSSQGPASDTQYF
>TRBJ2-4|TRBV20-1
CSAKPPRGLDIQYF
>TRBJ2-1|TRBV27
CASSQRESSYNEQFF
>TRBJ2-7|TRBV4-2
CASSQEGAPEQYF
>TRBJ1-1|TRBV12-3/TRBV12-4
CASSFGRGLNTEAFF